Listed here are 18 T cell receptor beta chains from one sample, sequenced in a study of T cells after yellow fever vaccination. TCRdb reprocessed the 5' RACE reads via MiXCR and lists one record per CDR3 protein. This table holds a few hundred thousand distinct CDR3 sequences, less than 20% found once. The specimen was PBMCs, collected 15 days after the yellow fever booster vaccination. These receptors all come from a man aged 25 to 40 who received the YFV17D yellow fever vaccine.

This clonotype was observed a handful of times. The chain recombines TRBV6-2 or TRBV6-3 with TRBJ1-2; D is unclear. The CDR3 runs to 13 residues. Germline lookup yields CDR1 MNHEY and CDR2 SVGEGT. Trimming removed 7 bases at V and 4 bases at J, with 13 bases between. This CDR3 reads CASTFEVGYGYTF. The CDR3 coding sequence is TGTGCCAGCACCTTCGAGGTCGGCTATGGCTACACCTTC.

This clonotype has more than one count but fewer than ten. The chain joins TRBV9 to TRBJ2-5; D not certain. The CDR3 extends over 11 amino acids. The germline CDR1 and CDR2 sequences are SGDLS and YYNGEE. The germline V and J ends were trimmed by 3 bases and 3 bases, with 3 bases remaining between them. The CDR3: CASSAKETQYF. For the CDR3, the DNA is TGTGCCAGCAGCGCCAAAGAGACCCAGTACTTC.

J is TRBJ2-1 and V is TRBV28; no definite D call. The germline gives CDR1 MDHEN, CDR2 SYDVKM. There are 17 residues in the CDR3. V was clipped by 5 bases and J by 5 bases, with 22 bases between them. CDR3: CASSHFSLRNTHNEQFF. The DNA for the CDR3 is TGTGCCAGCAGTCACTTTAGCCTTCGAAATACCCACAATGAGCAGTTCTTC.

This clonotype was observed a few times. Written as DNA, the CDR3 is TGTGCCAGCAGATCCCAGCTGGGTGGGGCCAACGTCCTGACTTTC. This translates into CASRSQLGGANVLTF. The chain combines TRBV6-1 with TRBJ2-6; D is unresolved. CDR1 and CDR2 from the germline V gene are MNHNS and SASEGT. V was trimmed by 6 bases and J by 3 bases, leaving 12 bases between them. The CDR3 runs to 15 residues.

There are a few counts of this clonotype. V gene TRBV20-1 combines with J gene TRBJ2-3, with 8 nucleotides matching TRBD2. CDR3 length: 12 amino acids. The J segment lost 4 bases and the V segment lost 5 bases, leaving 2 bases of the junction unmatched. The germline CDR1 and CDR2 sequences are DFQATT and SNEGSKA (reference sequence). This CDR3 reads CSARTSPDTQYF. Here the CDR3 DNA reads TGCAGTGCTCGGACTAGCCCAGATACGCAGTATTTT.

V usage is TRBV20-1 and J usage is TRBJ2-1, with 8 bases that match TRBD2. Losses at the gene ends were 0 bases for V and 7 bases for J; bases not matched to a gene: 14. The germline V gene encodes CDR1 DFQATT and CDR2 SNEGSKA (reference sequence). CDR3 length equals 17 residues. Here the CDR3 reads CSARDLNGAGVANEQFF. The CDR3, as DNA: TGCAGTGCTAGAGATTTGAACGGAGCGGGAGTGGCGAATGAGCAGTTCTTC.

V is TRBV5-1 and J is TRBJ2-1, with D perhaps matching TRBD2 (5 bases). The CDR3 totals 14 residues. The germline CDR1 and CDR2 sequences are SGHRS and YFSETQ. V lost 5 bases and J 8 bases, leaving 17 bases between the germline ends. The CDR3 here is CASRAAGLSDEQFF. The CDR3 DNA reads as TGCGCCAGCAGAGCGGCCGGCTTGTCCGATGAGCAGTTCTTC.

This clonotype has more than one count but fewer than ten. The chain uses TRBV7-2 and TRBJ2-3; a possible D gene is TRBD2 (6 bases). The CDR3 is made up of 15 amino acids. The V gene's germline CDR1 is SGHTA and CDR2 FQGNSA. The ends were cut back, 10 bases at V and 6 bases at J, with 23 bases in the middle. CDR3 amino acids: CATSPGSLPGDTQYF. The CDR3 DNA is TGTGCCACGTCCCCCGGGAGTCTCCCCGGGGATACGCAGTATTTT.

V and J are TRBV2 and TRBJ2-3, with D perhaps matching TRBD2 (6 bases). CDR3 length: 14 amino acids. CDR1 is SNHLY and CDR2 is FYNNEI in the germline V gene. V lost 6 bases to trimming and J lost 2 bases, with 12 bases between them. CDR3 sequence: CASRERAHTDTQYF. The CDR3 nucleotides are TGTGCCAGCAGGGAGCGGGCCCACACAGATACGCAGTATTTT. The full variable domain, with the rest looked up from reference TRBV2 and TRBJ2-3, is EPEVTQTPSHQVTQMGQEVILRCVPISNHLYFYWYRQILGQKVEFLVSFYNNEISEKSEIFDDQFSVERPDGSNFTLKIRSTKLEDSAMYFCASRERAHTDTQYFGPGTRLTVL.

CDR3 sequence (DNA): TGCGCCAGCAGCTTGGGGGACAGCCGGAACACTGAAGCTTTCTTT. Its translation: CASSLGDSRNTEAFF. The chain couples TRBV5-1 to TRBJ1-1; TRBD1 matches at 7 bases. Losses at the gene ends were 0 bases for V and 1 base for J; bases not matched to a gene: 3. The germline CDR1 and CDR2 sequences are SGHRS and YFSETQ. CDR3 length: 15 amino acids. Supplemented by reference TRBV5-1 and TRBJ1-1, the full variable domain reads KAGVTQTPRYLIKTRGQQVTLSCSPISGHRSVSWYQQTPGQGLQFLFEYFSETQRNKGNFPGRFSGRQFSNSRSEMNVSTLELGDSALYLCASSLGDSRNTEAFFGQGTRLTVV.

The chain joins TRBV18 to TRBJ2-5, with D tentatively TRBD2 (6 bases). The V gene's germline CDR1 is KGHSH and CDR2 LQKENI. Trimming removed 6 bases at V and 7 bases at J, with 9 bases between. The CDR3 runs 11 residues. CDR3 DNA sequence: TGTGCCAGCTCCCCGGAGGGGACCCAGTACTTC. It is translated as CASSPEGTQYF.

This clonotype was observed a few times. The rearrangement uses TRBV28 and TRBJ2-2; 7 nucleotides agree with TRBD2. From germline, CDR1 is MDHEN and CDR2 SYDVKM. The J segment lost 6 bases and the V segment lost 6 bases, leaving 16 bases of the junction unmatched. This CDR3 region has 17 residues. CDR3 nucleotides: TGTGCCAGCAGGTCCACTAGCCGCGGGAGTAGGTCCGGGGAGCTGTTTTTT. Residues: CASRSTSRGSRSGELFF.

This chain connects TRBV20-1 to TRBJ1-6; the D is unclear. Trimming shortened V by 3 bases and J by 10 bases, and 10 bases separated the two germline ends. Germline CDR1 is DFQATT and CDR2 is SNEGSKA (reference sequence). This CDR3 spans 12 amino acids. Here the CDR3 reads CSASLGGSPLHF. In DNA, the CDR3 is TGCAGTGCTAGCCTGGGAGGGTCACCCCTCCACTTT.

The chain is built from TRBV5-1 and TRBJ2-3; the D is unclear. Between the trimmed V and J ends, which lost 4 bases and 0 bases, there was a span of 12 bases. Germline V CDR1 and CDR2: SGHRS, YFSETQ. The CDR3 covers 15 residues. CDR3 DNA sequence: TGCGCCAGCAGCGGGATTACTACGAGCACAGATACGCAGTATTTT. Encoded protein: CASSGITTSTDTQYF.

This clonotype was recorded many times. V usage is TRBV7-2 and J usage is TRBJ2-1; weak D call: TRBD1 (6 bases). From germline, CDR1 is SGHTA and CDR2 FQGNSA. V shed 5 bases and J shed 1 base, with 9 bases lying between them. This CDR3 is 14 amino acids long. CDR3: CASSPDRSYNEQFF. DNA for the CDR3: TGTGCCAGCAGCCCGGACAGATCCTACAATGAGCAGTTCTTC.

The chain couples TRBV6-2 or TRBV6-3 to TRBJ2-7; possibly TRBD1 for D (6 bases). The CDR3 has 12 amino acids. Trimming shortened V by 8 bases and J by 6 bases, and 14 bases separated the two germline ends. CDR1 and CDR2 (germline): MNHEY, SVGEGT. The CDR3, as DNA: TGTGCCAGCGGACAGAGGTTCCTCGAGCAGTACTTC. It specifies CASGQRFLEQYF.

V gene TRBV7-3 combines with J gene TRBJ2-1; the match to TRBD2 covers 14 bases. The CDR3 covers 16 residues. The trim removed 5 bases at V and 8 bases at J, leaving 8 bases unmatched. CDR1 is SGHTA and CDR2 is FQGTGA in the germline V gene. The CDR3 DNA reads as TGTGCCAGCAGCCCGGGACTAGCGGGAGAATTCCATGAGCAGTTCTTC. It translates to CASSPGLAGEFHEQFF.

This clonotype came up a few times. CDR3 amino acids: CASSQLEDRGPLETQYF. The CDR3 DNA sequence: TGTGCCAGCAGCCAGCTGGAGGACAGGGGGCCGCTGGAGACCCAGTACTTC. This chain links TRBV14 with TRBJ2-5; 11 bases agree with TRBD1. The junction had 11 bases not matched to a gene; V was cut back by 3 bases and J by 5 bases. Germline loops: CDR1 SGHDN, CDR2 FVKESK. The CDR3 extends over 17 amino acids.